The 9 T cell receptor beta chains below come from one sample, sequenced in a study of blood T cell repertoires in COVID-19 (TCRdb year 2020). The method was the immunoSEQ multiplex PCR assay. Held by TCRdb, this immuneACCESS table contains in-frame sequences only and omits some clones. Under half of the omission traces to an unresolved V gene where checked; the cause of the rest is unknown. The sample data list some 120,000 clones, and approximately 82% of these were observed just once. Together, the top ten hold about 5.4% of the sample. The sequenced material came from peripheral blood. The receptors originated from an older man with active or convalescent COVID-19.

This rearrangement joins TRBV7-3 to TRBJ1-4, with 7 positions matching TRBD1. The V gene end was trimmed by 5 bases and the J gene end by 3 bases; junction bases not matched to a gene: 3. CDR1 is SGHTA and CDR2 is FQGTGA in the germline V gene. CDR3 length: 14 residues. As DNA, the CDR3 is TGTGCCAGCAGCGAAGGGACAGCTAATGAAAAACTGTTTTTT. This translates into CASSEGTANEKLFF.

This clone has just one count. This chain links TRBV11-2 with TRBJ1-1; 8 bases are shared with TRBD1. CDR1 is SGHAT and CDR2 is FQNNGV in the germline V gene. V trimming: 5 bases; J trimming: 6 bases; junction bases outside the gene matches: 11. This CDR3 contains 15 residues. The CDR3 DNA follows: TGTGCCAGCAGCGCCATAGGGACAGGAGGGGCTGAAGCTTTCTTT. It yields the protein CASSAIGTGGAEAFF. The full variable domain, completed using reference TRBV11-2 and TRBJ1-1, is EAGVAQSPRYKIIEKRQSVAFWCNPISGHATLYWYQQILGQGPKLLIQFQNNGVVDDSQLPKDRFSAERLKGVDSTLKIQPAKLEDSAVYLCASSAIGTGGAEAFFGQGTRLTVV.

The chain couples TRBV6-2 or TRBV6-3 to TRBJ2-1; 10 bases are a match to TRBD1. The CDR3 loop spans 16 amino acids. The junction had 8 bases not matched to a gene; V was cut back by 5 bases and J by 4 bases. CDR1 is MNHEY, CDR2 SVGEGT, per germline. CDR3 in DNA: TGTGCCAGCAGTACCAGGACAGGGGGGAATTACAATGAGCAGTTCTTC. This codes for CASSTRTGGNYNEQFF.

This chain connects TRBV28 to TRBJ2-5; 10 bases are a match to TRBD2. Unmatched junction bases numbered 7, after V lost 4 bases and J lost 5 bases. Germline V CDR1 and CDR2: MDHEN, SYDVKM. The CDR3 consists of 15 residues. The CDR3 DNA follows: TGTGCCAGCAGTTCCTCCACTAGCGGGGTTGAGACCCAGTACTTC. Protein: CASSSSTSGVETQYF. The whole variable domain, remainder taken from reference TRBV28 and TRBJ2-5, is DVKVTQSSRYLVKRTGEKVFLECVQDMDHENMFWYRQDPGLGLRLIYFSYDVKMKEKGDIPEGYSVSREKKERFSLILESASTNQTSMYLCASSSSTSGVETQYFGPGTRLLVL.

Here the CDR3 reads CASGPGQSNQPQHF. The DNA for the CDR3 is TGTGCCAGCGGCCCAGGGCAGAGCAATCAGCCCCAGCATTTT. The rearrangement uses TRBV6-5 and TRBJ1-5, with D maybe TRBD1 (5 bases). Germline-derived CDR1 and CDR2 are MNHEY and SVGAGI. Trimming shortened V by 8 bases and J by 1 base, and 12 bases separated the two germline ends. The CDR3 covers 14 residues.

CDR3 bases: TGCGCCAGCAGCGGGGGACTAGCGGGGGTTTACAATGAGCAGTTCTTC. This sequence encodes CASSGGLAGVYNEQFF. The chain carries TRBV5-1 and TRBJ2-1, with 14 bases matching TRBD2. CDR1 and CDR2 from the germline V gene are SGHRS and YFSETQ. Trimming took 4 bases from V and 4 from J; bases not matched to a gene: 4. The CDR3 contains 16 residues. Full variable domain (missing parts from reference TRBV5-1 and TRBJ2-1): KAGVTQTPRYLIKTRGQQVTLSCSPISGHRSVSWYQQTPGQGLQFLFEYFSETQRNKGNFPGRFSGRQFSNSRSEMNVSTLELGDSALYLCASSGGLAGVYNEQFFGPGTRLTVL.

The rearrangement links TRBV19 to TRBJ1-1; TRBD1 matches 9 bases. The CDR3 is 15 amino acids. Trimming cost V 6 bases and J 0 bases; bases outside gene matches: 5. Germline-derived CDR1 and CDR2 are LNHDA and SQIVND (reference sequence). The CDR3: CASSRTGAMNTEAFF. The CDR3 DNA sequence: TGTGCCAGTAGCCGGACAGGGGCCATGAACACTGAAGCTTTCTTT.

This clone was seen once. This rearrangement joins TRBV28 to TRBJ2-7; 7 nucleotides agree with TRBD1. The CDR3 runs 13 residues. CDR1 and CDR2 (germline): MDHEN, SYDVKM. The V segment lost 7 bases and the J segment 2 bases; nucleotides outside the gene matches: 5. This CDR3 is CASTSGQTYEQYF. CDR3 DNA sequence: TGTGCCAGCACTTCGGGACAGACCTACGAGCAGTACTTC.

The genes are TRBV19 and TRBJ2-3, with D hard to call. This CDR3 spans 14 amino acids. CDR1 and CDR2 (germline): LNHDA, SQIVND (reference sequence). Trimming took 1 base from V and 2 from J, leaving 7 bases between them. CDR3 sequence reads: CASSIGLFTDTQYF. In DNA form, the CDR3 reads TGTGCCAGTAGTATAGGTCTATTCACAGATACGCAGTATTTT.